Included here is one T cell receptor (beta chain) sequence, with context. Its antigen is unknown. The sample originates from a study of regulatory T cells in long-lasting Graves disease. Study-wide points: TRBV28, TRBJ1-2 and TRBJ2-5 were favored in persistent disease.

Building of the TCR beta libraries involved iRepertoire HTBI primers and Arm-PCR of CDR3 regions. MiXCR, applied by TCRdb to the multiplex PCR reads, yields one record per CDR3 protein. The repertoire has some 560,000 distinct CDR3 sequences, more than 15% of them found once; the top ten carry approximately 25%. V lost 5 bases and J 1 base, leaving 8 bases between the germline ends. The CDR3 runs to 14 residues. Germline V gene lookup returns CDR1 SEHNR and CDR2 FQNEAQ (reference sequence). The time point: newly diagnosed GD, antithyroid drugs for less than 3 months. PBMCs provided the RNA from which the TCR library was made. Per American Thyroid Association guidelines, Graves' disease was diagnosed. These sequences were also reported in another study, on T cells in Graves' hyperthyroidism and ophthalmopathy. From that paper: Appearing also in blood were most of the thyroid clonotypes expanded above 0.001.

The material sequenced was peripheral blood mononuclear cells (PBMCs), taken at new diagnosis, from a patient treated with antithyroid drugs. The V and J genes are TRBV7-9 and TRBJ2-2; D uncertain. The sequence was obtained from a woman aged 35-60 years with Graves disease. CDR3 coding DNA: TGTGCCAGCAGCGCTAGGATGAACACCGGGGAGCTGTTTTTT. It is translated as CASSARMNTGELFF.